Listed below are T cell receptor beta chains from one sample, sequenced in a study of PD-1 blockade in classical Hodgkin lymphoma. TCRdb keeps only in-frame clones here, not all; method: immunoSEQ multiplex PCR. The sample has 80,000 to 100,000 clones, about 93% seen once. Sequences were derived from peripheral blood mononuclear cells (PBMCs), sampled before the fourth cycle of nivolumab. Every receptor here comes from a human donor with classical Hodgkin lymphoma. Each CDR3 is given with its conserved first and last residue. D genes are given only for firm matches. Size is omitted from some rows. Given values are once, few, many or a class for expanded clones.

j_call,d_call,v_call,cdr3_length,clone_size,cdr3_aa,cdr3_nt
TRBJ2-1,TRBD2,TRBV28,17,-,CASLGTSATGSYNEQFF,TGTGCCAGCTTGGGGACTAGCGCCACAGGCTCCTACAATGAGCAGTTCTTC
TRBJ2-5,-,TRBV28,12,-,CASSLREETQYF,TGTGCCAGCAGTTTAAGGGAAGAGACCCAGTACTTC
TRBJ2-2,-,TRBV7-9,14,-,CASSLFPNTGELFF,TGTGCCAGCAGCTTATTCCCGAACACCGGGGAGCTGTTTTTT
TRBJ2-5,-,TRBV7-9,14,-,CASSLRANGETQYF,TGTGCCAGCAGCTTGCGGGCCAACGGGGAGACCCAGTACTTC
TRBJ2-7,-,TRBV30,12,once,CAWTPDYYEQYF,TGTGCCTGGACCCCGGACTACTACGAGCAGTACTTC
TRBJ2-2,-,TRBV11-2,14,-,CASSLVGVVSELFF,TGTGCCAGCAGCTTGGTTGGCGTGGTCAGCGAGCTGTTTTTT
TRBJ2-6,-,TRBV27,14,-,CASSVSSGANVLTF,TGTGCCAGCAGTGTAAGCTCTGGGGCCAACGTCCTGACTTTC
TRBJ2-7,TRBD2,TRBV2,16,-,CASSVVRAAGEQEQYF,TGTGCCAGCAGTGTAGTGAGGGCGGCGGGAGAGCAAGAGCAGTACTTC
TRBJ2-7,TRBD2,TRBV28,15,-,CASSLGAGVGGEQYF,TGTGCCAGCAGCCTCGGGGCGGGAGTGGGCGGCGAGCAGTACTTC
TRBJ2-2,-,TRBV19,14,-,CASYGVGGTGELFF,TGTGCCAGTTACGGGGTTGGCGGCACCGGGGAGCTGTTTTTT
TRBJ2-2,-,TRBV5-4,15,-,CASSLSGAHTGELFF,TGTGCCAGCAGCTTGTCGGGGGCCCACACCGGGGAGCTGTTTTTT
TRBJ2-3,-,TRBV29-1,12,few,CSVERGTDTQYF,TGCAGCGTTGAAAGAGGCACAGATACGCAGTATTTT
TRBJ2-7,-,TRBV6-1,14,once,CASGMLGISYEQYF,TGTGCCAGCGGTATGCTGGGTATCTCCTACGAGCAGTACTTC
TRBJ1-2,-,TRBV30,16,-,CAWSVLGHQANYGYTF,TGTGCCTGGAGTGTACTTGGACACCAAGCTAACTATGGCTACACCTTC
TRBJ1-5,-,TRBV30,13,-,CAWSVPYNQPQHF,TGTGCCTGGAGTGTCCCATATAATCAGCCCCAGCATTTT
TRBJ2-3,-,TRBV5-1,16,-,CASSFEGRLITDTQYF,TGCGCCAGCAGCTTTGAAGGCCGCCTAATCACAGATACGCAGTATTTT
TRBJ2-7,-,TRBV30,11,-,CAWSGSYEQYF,TGTGCCTGGAGTGGGAGCTACGAGCAGTACTTC
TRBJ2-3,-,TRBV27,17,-,CASSLWGDGPLRDTQYF,TGTGCCAGCAGTCTATGGGGGGACGGTCCTTTGAGGGATACGCAGTATTTT
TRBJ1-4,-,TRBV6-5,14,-,CASSETGGNEKLFF,TGTGCCAGCAGCGAAACAGGTGGCAATGAAAAACTGTTTTTT
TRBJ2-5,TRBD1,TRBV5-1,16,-,CASSILGTGGGKTQYF,TGCGCCAGCAGCATCCTCGGGACAGGGGGCGGGAAGACCCAGTACTTC
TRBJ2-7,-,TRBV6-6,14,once,CASSYVGGHLEQYF,TGTGCCAGCAGTTACGTCGGCGGACATCTGGAGCAGTACTTC
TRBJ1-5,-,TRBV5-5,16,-,CASSLYEQGGSQPQHF,TGTGCCAGCAGCTTGTACGAGCAGGGCGGGAGTCAGCCCCAGCATTTT
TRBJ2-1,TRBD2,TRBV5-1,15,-,CASRVAGLSYNEQFF,TGCGCCAGCAGGGTAGCGGGCCTCTCCTACAATGAGCAGTTCTTC
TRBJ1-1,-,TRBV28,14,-,CASSLLMADTEAFF,TGTGCCAGCAGTTTATTGATGGCAGACACTGAAGCTTTCTTT